Listed below are T cell receptor beta chains from one sample, sequenced in a study of cytomegalovirus exposure and HLA in healthy donors. Method: immunoSEQ multiplex PCR; TCRdb's copy keeps in-frame clones and lacks some. Of some 76,000 clones listed, around 94% are singletons. Sample: PBMCs. Receptor source: a woman aged 18-29 years in good health and CMV-seronegative. Both conserved end residues are part of each CDR3. Fields, in order: clone size, J gene, V gene, D gene, CDR3 protein, CDR3 DNA. D genes are given only for firm matches. The size of a clone is reported for some rows only, either as once, few or many, or as a class for expanded clones.

clone_size: .
j_call: TRBJ1-6
v_call: TRBV20-1
d_call: .
cdr3_aa: CSAKRPGALHF
cdr3_nt: TGCAGTGCTAAGCGGCCAGGGGCCCTCCACTTT

clone_size: once
j_call: TRBJ2-7
v_call: TRBV19
d_call: TRBD2
cdr3_aa: CASSRTSGSYYEQYF
cdr3_nt: TGTGCCAGTAGCCGGACTAGCGGGAGCTATTACGAGCAGTACTTC

clone_size: .
j_call: TRBJ2-5
v_call: TRBV29-1
d_call: .
cdr3_aa: CSISRRETQYF
cdr3_nt: TGCAGCATTTCGAGGAGGGAGACCCAGTACTTC

clone_size: .
j_call: TRBJ2-2
v_call: TRBV7-2
d_call: TRBD1
cdr3_aa: CASSPKGSRGRPGELFF
cdr3_nt: TGTGCCAGCAGCCCGAAGGGCTCCAGGGGGCGCCCCGGGGAGCTGTTTTTT

clone_size: .
j_call: TRBJ1-1
v_call: TRBV29-1
d_call: .
cdr3_aa: CSVRREDTEAFF
cdr3_nt: TGCAGCGTAAGAAGGGAGGACACTGAAGCTTTCTTT

clone_size: .
j_call: TRBJ2-5
v_call: TRBV5-1
d_call: .
cdr3_aa: CASSLGQVQETQYF
cdr3_nt: TGCGCCAGCAGCTTGGGACAGGTTCAAGAGACCCAGTACTTC

clone_size: .
j_call: TRBJ1-3
v_call: TRBV4-3
d_call: .
cdr3_aa: CASSQDGGDSGNTIYF
cdr3_nt: TGCGCCAGCAGCCAAGATGGGGGGGACTCTGGAAACACCATATATTTT

clone_size: .
j_call: TRBJ1-4
v_call: TRBV4-1
d_call: .
cdr3_aa: CASSQAGREKLFF
cdr3_nt: TGCGCCAGCAGCCAAGCGGGTAGAGAAAAACTGTTTTTT

clone_size: few
j_call: TRBJ1-5
v_call: TRBV6-5
d_call: .
cdr3_aa: CASGPGNQPQHF
cdr3_nt: TGTGCCAGTGGGCCCGGCAATCAGCCCCAGCATTTT

clone_size: .
j_call: TRBJ1-6
v_call: TRBV9
d_call: .
cdr3_aa: CASSEAVTYNSPLHF
cdr3_nt: TGTGCCAGCAGCGAGGCGGTCACCTATAATTCACCCCTCCACTTT

clone_size: .
j_call: TRBJ2-3
v_call: TRBV2
d_call: TRBD2
cdr3_aa: CASKGFAGERGNTDTQYF
cdr3_nt: TGTGCCAGCAAGGGTTTTGCTGGCGAGCGGGGGAACACAGATACGCAGTATTTT

clone_size: .
j_call: TRBJ1-2
v_call: TRBV29-1
d_call: TRBD1
cdr3_aa: CSVGDTGANYGYTF
cdr3_nt: TGCAGCGTTGGAGATACAGGGGCCAACTATGGCTACACCTTC

clone_size: .
j_call: TRBJ1-4
v_call: TRBV9
d_call: .
cdr3_aa: CASSAHGTGEIEKLFF
cdr3_nt: TGTGCCAGCAGCGCCCACGGGACTGGGGAGATTGAAAAACTGTTTTTT

clone_size: .
j_call: TRBJ2-3
v_call: TRBV6-6
d_call: TRBD2
cdr3_aa: CGSGREGRTDTQYF
cdr3_nt: TGTGGTTCAGGGCGGGAGGGAAGGACAGATACGCAGTATTTT

clone_size: .
j_call: TRBJ2-4
v_call: TRBV9
d_call: .
cdr3_aa: CASSVRREGIQYF
cdr3_nt: TGTGCCAGCAGCGTTCGGAGGGAAGGCATTCAGTACTTC

clone_size: .
j_call: TRBJ1-5
v_call: TRBV28
d_call: .
cdr3_aa: CASRTDSNQPQHF
cdr3_nt: TGTGCCAGCCGTACAGATAGCAATCAGCCCCAGCATTTT

clone_size: .
j_call: TRBJ2-5
v_call: TRBV7-7
d_call: TRBD2
cdr3_aa: CASSLAGDAAGGPQETQYF
cdr3_nt: TGTGCTAGCAGCTTAGCGGGGGATGCTGCCGGGGGGCCGCAAGAGACCCAGTACTTC

clone_size: .
j_call: TRBJ2-5
v_call: TRBV19
d_call: TRBD1
cdr3_aa: CASSDRGLWETQYF
cdr3_nt: TGTGCCAGTAGTGACAGGGGGTTGTGGGAGACCCAGTACTTC